One T cell receptor beta chain is described in this entry. The entry originates in a study of cytomegalovirus exposure and HLA in healthy donors. Primers: 60 Vbeta forward and 13 Jbeta reverse. Profiled with immunoSEQ multiplex PCR; TCRdb holds only in-frame clones, not every one. The repertoire holds 200,000 to 250,000 clones, with 65% to 90% as singletons. Material: PBMCs. The TCR originated in a girl aged 5-17 years in good health and CMV-seronegative.

In nucleotides, the CDR3 is TGTGCCAGCAGCCTCAAGAGGGGGATTGGTGGCTACACCTTC. This gives the protein CASSLKRGIGGYTF. J is TRBJ1-2 and V is TRBV12-1; the tabulated D call, TRBD1, remains unverified against the DNA. TRBV12-1 represents a pseudogene. CDR3 length: 14 amino acids.